The 5 T cell receptor beta chains in this list originate from one sample, sequenced in a study of shared clonotypes between healthy human individuals. TCRdb's copy holds only in-frame clones and misses some; the assay was immunoSEQ multiplex PCR. The table includes 2 million to 2.5 million clones, over 90% detected once. Sequencing was done on a sample of naive CD4+ T cells from PBMCs. This sample's subset: CD45RA+ positively selected. The source is a man aged 18 to 29 in good health. Some clones in this sample may be carry-over from other donors' samples.

V and J are TRBV19 and TRBJ2-7, with a tentative D call TRBD2 (6 bases). V shed 8 bases and J shed 2 bases, with 16 bases lying between them. This CDR3 has 14 amino acids. Germline V lookup: CDR1 LNHDA, CDR2 SQIVND (reference sequence). The CDR3 DNA reads as TGTGCCAGTGGACCGGGGAGGAGGGCCTACGAGCAGTACTTC. Translated, it gives CASGPGRRAYEQYF.

The V and J genes are TRBV30 and TRBJ2-7, with D perhaps matching TRBD1 or TRBD2 (5 bases each). V was trimmed by 5 bases and J by 2 bases, leaving 13 bases between them. The CDR3 contains 13 residues. Germline V gene lookup returns CDR1 GTSNPN and CDR2 SVGIG (reference sequence). CDR3 DNA sequence: TGTGCCTGGTCGGACGGGACCCCCTACGAGCAGTACTTC. Its translation is CAWSDGTPYEQYF.

The chain is built from TRBV5-1 and TRBJ1-2; 8 nucleotides match TRBD1. V shed 5 bases, J shed 8 bases, and the junction held 14 bases outside the gene matches. The CDR3 extends over 15 amino acids. The germline V gene has CDR1 SGHRS and CDR2 YFSETQ. Here the CDR3 DNA reads TGCGCCAGCAGTTTACGATCAGAGACAGGGGAGGGCTACACCTTC. Its translation: CASSLRSETGEGYTF.

This clone has more than one count but fewer than ten. Different DNA sequences within this sample yield the same CDR3. V gene TRBV27 combines with J gene TRBJ2-1; 12 nucleotides align to TRBD2. Trimming cost V 3 bases and J 3 bases; bases outside gene matches: 0. This CDR3 region has 15 residues. Germline V gives CDR1 MNHEY, CDR2 SMNVEV (reference sequence). The CDR3: CASSLTSGSYNEQFF. CDR3 sequence (DNA): TGTGCCAGCAGTTTGACTAGCGGGAGCTACAATGAGCAGTTCTTC.

The chain carries TRBV18 and TRBJ2-3, with 10 bases lining up with TRBD2. The CDR3 loop spans 18 amino acids. The V segment lost 2 bases and the J segment 1 base; nucleotides outside the gene matches: 9. The germline V gene encodes CDR1 KGHSH and CDR2 LQKENI. Here the CDR3 reads CASSPRAGGPGGTDTQYF. The CDR3 DNA reads as TGTGCCAGCTCACCAAGAGCGGGAGGGCCCGGGGGCACAGATACGCAGTATTTT.